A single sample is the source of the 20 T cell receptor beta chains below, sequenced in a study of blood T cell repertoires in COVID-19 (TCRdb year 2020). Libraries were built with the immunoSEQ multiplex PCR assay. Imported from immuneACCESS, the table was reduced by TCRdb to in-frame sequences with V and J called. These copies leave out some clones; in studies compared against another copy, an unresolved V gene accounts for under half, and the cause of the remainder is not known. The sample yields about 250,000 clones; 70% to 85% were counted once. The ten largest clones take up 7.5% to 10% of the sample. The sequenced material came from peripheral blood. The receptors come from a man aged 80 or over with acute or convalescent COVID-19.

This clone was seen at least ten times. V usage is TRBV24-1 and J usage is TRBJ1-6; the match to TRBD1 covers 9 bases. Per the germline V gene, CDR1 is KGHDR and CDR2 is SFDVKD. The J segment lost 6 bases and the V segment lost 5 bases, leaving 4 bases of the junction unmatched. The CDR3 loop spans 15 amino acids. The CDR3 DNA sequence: TGTGCCACCAGTGGCCACAGGGGGCTTAATTCACCCCTCCACTTT. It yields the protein CATSGHRGLNSPLHF.

The CDR3 reads CASSPRGDRANTEAFF. The CDR3 DNA reads TGTGCCAGCAGCCCGAGAGGGGACAGGGCGAACACTGAAGCTTTCTTT. This chain connects TRBV7-9 to TRBJ1-1; 9 bases map to TRBD1. The germline V gene encodes CDR1 SEHNR and CDR2 FQNEAQ (reference sequence). This CDR3 contains 16 residues. The junction had 8 bases not matched to a gene; V was cut back by 5 bases and J by 1 base.

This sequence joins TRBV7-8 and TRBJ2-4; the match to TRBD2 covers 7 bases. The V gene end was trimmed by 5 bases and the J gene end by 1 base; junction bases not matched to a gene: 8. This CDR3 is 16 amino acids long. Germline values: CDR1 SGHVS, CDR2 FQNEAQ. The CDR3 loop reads CASSAGLGGAKNIQYF. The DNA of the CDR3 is TGTGCCAGCAGCGCCGGTTTGGGGGGGGCCAAAAACATTCAGTACTTC.

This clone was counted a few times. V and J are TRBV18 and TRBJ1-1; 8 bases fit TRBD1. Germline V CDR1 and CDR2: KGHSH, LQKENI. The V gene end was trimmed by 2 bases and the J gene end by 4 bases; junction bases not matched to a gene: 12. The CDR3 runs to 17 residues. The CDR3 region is CASSPDRGKNGATEAFF. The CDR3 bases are TGTGCCAGCTCACCAGACAGGGGAAAGAATGGTGCCACTGAAGCTTTCTTT. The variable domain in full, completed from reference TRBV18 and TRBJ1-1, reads NAGVMQNPRHLVRRRGQEARLRCSPMKGHSHVYWYRQLPEEGLKFMVYLQKENIIDESGMPKERFSAEFPKEGPSILRIQQVVRGDSAAYFCASSPDRGKNGATEAFFGQGTRLTVV.

This CDR3 reads CASSPVQYNSPLHF. The CDR3 DNA follows: TGTGCCAGCTCACCAGTCCAGTATAATTCACCCCTCCACTTT. V is TRBV18 and J is TRBJ1-6; D is uncertain. CDR3 length: 14 residues. CDR1 and CDR2 (germline): KGHSH, LQKENI. V dropped 2 bases and J dropped 4 bases, with 6 bases sitting between them.

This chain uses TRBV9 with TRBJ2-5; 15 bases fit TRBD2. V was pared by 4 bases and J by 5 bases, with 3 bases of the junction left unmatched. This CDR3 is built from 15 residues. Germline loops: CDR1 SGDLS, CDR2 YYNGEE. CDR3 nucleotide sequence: TGTGCCAGCAGCTTCGGACTAGCGGGAGGGGAGACCCAGTACTTC. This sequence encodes CASSFGLAGGETQYF.

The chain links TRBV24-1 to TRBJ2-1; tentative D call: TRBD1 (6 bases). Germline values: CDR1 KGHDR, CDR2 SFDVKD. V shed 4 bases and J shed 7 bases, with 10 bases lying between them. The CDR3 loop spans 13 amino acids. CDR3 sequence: CATSDHDRNEQFF. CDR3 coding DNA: TGTGCCACCAGTGACCACGACAGGAATGAGCAGTTCTTC.

The CDR3 coding sequence is TGTGCCAGCAGACCGGGACAGGGCTATTCCTACAATGAGCAGTTCTTC. It codes for CASRPGQGYSYNEQFF. This chain connects TRBV28 to TRBJ2-1, with 9 nucleotides matching TRBD1. This CDR3 has 16 residues. Germline V gene sequence: CDR1 MDHEN, CDR2 SYDVKM. After removal of 6 bases from V and 1 base from J, the junction contained 7 bases not matched to a gene.

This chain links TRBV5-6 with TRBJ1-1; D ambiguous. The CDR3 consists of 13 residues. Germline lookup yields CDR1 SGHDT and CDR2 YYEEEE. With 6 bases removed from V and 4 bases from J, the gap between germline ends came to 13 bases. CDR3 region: CASTQEASTEAFF. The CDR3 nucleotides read TGTGCCAGCACTCAGGAGGCATCCACTGAAGCTTTCTTT.

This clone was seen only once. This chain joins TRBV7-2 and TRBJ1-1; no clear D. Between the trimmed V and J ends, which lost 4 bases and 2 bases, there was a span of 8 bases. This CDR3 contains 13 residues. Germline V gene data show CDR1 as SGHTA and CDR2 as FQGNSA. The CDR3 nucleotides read TGTGCCAGCAGCTCCCCCCTAAACACTGAAGCTTTCTTT. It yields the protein CASSSPLNTEAFF.

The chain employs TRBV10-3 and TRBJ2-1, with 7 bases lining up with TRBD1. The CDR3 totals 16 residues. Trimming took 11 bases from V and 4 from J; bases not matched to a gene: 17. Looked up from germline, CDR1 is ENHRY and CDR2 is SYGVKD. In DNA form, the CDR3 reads TGTGCCGCCCAGACAGGGTCGAACGACGCTTACAATGAGCAGTTCTTC. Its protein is CAAQTGSNDAYNEQFF.

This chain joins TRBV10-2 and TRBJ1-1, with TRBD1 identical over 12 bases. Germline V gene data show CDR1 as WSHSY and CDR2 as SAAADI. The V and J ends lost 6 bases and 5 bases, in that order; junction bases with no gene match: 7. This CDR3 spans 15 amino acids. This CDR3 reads CASRSPGQGATEAFF. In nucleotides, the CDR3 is TGCGCCAGCAGGTCCCCGGGACAGGGGGCTACTGAAGCTTTCTTT.

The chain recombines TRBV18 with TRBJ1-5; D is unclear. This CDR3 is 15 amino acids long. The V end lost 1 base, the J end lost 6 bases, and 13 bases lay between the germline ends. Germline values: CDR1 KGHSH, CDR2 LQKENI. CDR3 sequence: CASSPLRGGSQPQHF. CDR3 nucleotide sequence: TGTGCCAGCTCACCACTGCGGGGAGGGAGTCAGCCCCAGCATTTT.

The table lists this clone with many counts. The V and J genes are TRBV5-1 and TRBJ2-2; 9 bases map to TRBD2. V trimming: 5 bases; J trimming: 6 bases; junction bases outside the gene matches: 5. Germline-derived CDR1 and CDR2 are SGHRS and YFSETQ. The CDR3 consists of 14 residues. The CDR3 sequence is CASRFSGGAGELFF. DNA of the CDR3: TGCGCCAGCAGGTTTAGCGGGGGAGCCGGGGAGCTGTTTTTT.

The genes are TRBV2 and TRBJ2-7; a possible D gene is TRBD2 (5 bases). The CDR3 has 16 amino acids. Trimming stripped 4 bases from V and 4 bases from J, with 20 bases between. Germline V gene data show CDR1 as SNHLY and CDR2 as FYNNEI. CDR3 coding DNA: TGTGCCAGCAGTGGCGTTAGGACTCGGTCCCCTTACGAGCAGTACTTC. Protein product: CASSGVRTRSPYEQYF.

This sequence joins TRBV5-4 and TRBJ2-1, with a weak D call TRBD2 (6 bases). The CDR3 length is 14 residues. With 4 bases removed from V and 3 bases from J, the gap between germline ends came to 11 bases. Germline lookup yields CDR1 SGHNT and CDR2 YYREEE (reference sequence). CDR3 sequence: CASSLARNYNEQFF. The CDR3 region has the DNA TGTGCCAGCAGCCTAGCGCGAAACTACAATGAGCAGTTCTTC.

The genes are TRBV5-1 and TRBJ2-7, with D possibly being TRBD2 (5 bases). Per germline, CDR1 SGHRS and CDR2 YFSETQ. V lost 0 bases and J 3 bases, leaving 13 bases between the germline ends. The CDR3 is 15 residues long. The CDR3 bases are TGCGCCAGCAGCTTGGGCGGACTGGCGTTCTACGAGCAGTACTTC. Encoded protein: CASSLGGLAFYEQYF. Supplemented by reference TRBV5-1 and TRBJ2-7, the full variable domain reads KAGVTQTPRYLIKTRGQQVTLSCSPISGHRSVSWYQQTPGQGLQFLFEYFSETQRNKGNFPGRFSGRQFSNSRSEMNVSTLELGDSALYLCASSLGGLAFYEQYFGPGTRLTVT.

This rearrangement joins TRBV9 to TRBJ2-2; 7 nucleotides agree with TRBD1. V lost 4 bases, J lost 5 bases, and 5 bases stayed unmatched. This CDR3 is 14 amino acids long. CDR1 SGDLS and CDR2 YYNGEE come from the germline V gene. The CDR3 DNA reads TGTGCCAGCAGCCCGGACAGGCGGACCGGGGAGCTGTTTTTT. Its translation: CASSPDRRTGELFF.

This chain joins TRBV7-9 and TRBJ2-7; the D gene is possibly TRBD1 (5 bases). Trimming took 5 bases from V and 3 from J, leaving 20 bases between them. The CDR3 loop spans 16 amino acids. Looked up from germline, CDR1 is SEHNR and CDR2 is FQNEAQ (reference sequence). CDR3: CASSPMGRPSGYEQYF. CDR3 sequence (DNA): TGTGCCAGCAGCCCTATGGGGCGGCCGTCCGGCTACGAGCAGTACTTC.

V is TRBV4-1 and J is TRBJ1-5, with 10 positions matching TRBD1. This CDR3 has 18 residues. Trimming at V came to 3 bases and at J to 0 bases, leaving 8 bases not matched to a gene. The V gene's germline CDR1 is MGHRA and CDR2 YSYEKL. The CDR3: CASSHAGQGGYSNQPQHF. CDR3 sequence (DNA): TGCGCCAGCAGCCATGCTGGACAGGGGGGATATAGCAATCAGCCCCAGCATTTT.